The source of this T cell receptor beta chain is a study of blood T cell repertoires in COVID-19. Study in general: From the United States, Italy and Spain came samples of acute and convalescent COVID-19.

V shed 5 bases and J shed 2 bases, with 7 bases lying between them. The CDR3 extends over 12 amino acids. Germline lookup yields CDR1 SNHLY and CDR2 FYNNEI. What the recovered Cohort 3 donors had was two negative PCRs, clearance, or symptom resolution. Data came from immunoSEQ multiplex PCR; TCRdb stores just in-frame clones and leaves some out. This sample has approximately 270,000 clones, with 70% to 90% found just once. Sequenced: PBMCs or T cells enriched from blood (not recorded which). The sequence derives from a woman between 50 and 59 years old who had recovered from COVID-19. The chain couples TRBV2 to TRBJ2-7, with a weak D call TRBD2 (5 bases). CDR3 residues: CASSRGAYEQYF. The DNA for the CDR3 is TGTGCCAGCAGTCGGGGAGCCTACGAGCAGTACTTC.